The clone carrying this T cell receptor (beta chain) was seen at least ten times. What it binds is unknown. This entry comes from a study of T cells in Graves' hyperthyroidism and ophthalmopathy. Study results and caveats: Model output signaled ophthalmopathy a median roughly 6 months ahead of onset. The blood repertoire included most of the expanded thyroid clonotypes above 0.001.

What was amplified from RNA transcripts were TCR beta CDR3 regions. RT-PCR in the first round (using the HTBI primer set) targeted the TCR CDR3. TCRdb used MiXCR to reprocess the multiplex PCR reads, holding one entry per CDR3 protein. This repertoire shows 600,000 or so distinct CDR3 sequences, more than 13% found once; its top ten account for about 6.6%. Among ophthalmopathy patients, the Clinical Activity Score reached at least 3, the NOSPECS grade reached at least 4, and duration remained under 3 months. PBMCs were obtained from roughly 10 ml fresh peripheral blood. CDR1 is MDHEN, CDR2 SYDVKM, per germline. V was shortened by 7 bases and J by 0 bases, with 16 bases between the two germline ends. CDR3 length equals 15 residues.

The rearrangement links TRBV28 to TRBJ2-7; a possible D gene is TRBD2 (6 bases). Sequencing was done on a sample of blood. The origin of this receptor is a woman aged 18-29 years with Graves' ophthalmopathy. Written as DNA, the CDR3 is TGTGCCAGCACTCGAGGCGGGGCGAGCTCCTACGAGCAGTACTTC. It yields the protein CASTRGGASSYEQYF.